The 27 T cell receptor beta chains below all came from one sample that was sequenced in a study of T cell repertoires in cytomegalovirus infection. These receptors' antigens are unknown. TCRdb re-analysed the reads in MiXCR, keeping a single row per CDR3 protein. The repertoire holds some 220,000 distinct CDR3 sequences, with 35% to 40% as singletons. Sequencing used CD8+ T cells from cultured PBMCs, obtained from culture after CMV antigen stimulation. These receptors were obtained from a human donor in good health (CMV status not recorded). Some clones in this sample may be carry-over from other donors' samples.

This chain joins TRBV20-1 and TRBJ1-3, with D maybe TRBD1 (6 bases). This CDR3 is built from 14 residues. Per germline, CDR1 DFQATT and CDR2 SNEGSKA (reference sequence). Trimming pared 4 bases from V and 0 bases from J, leaving 10 bases between. The CDR3 loop reads CSAKQGGSGNTIYF. The CDR3 region has the DNA TGCAGTGCTAAACAGGGAGGCTCTGGAAACACCATATATTTT.

Only a few counts were recorded for this clonotype. The chain carries TRBV5-4 and TRBJ2-2; D is ambiguous. Trimming shortened V by 0 bases and J by 2 bases, and 5 bases separated the two germline ends. There are 14 residues in the CDR3. Germline V gene data show CDR1 as SGHNT and CDR2 as YYREEE (reference sequence). CDR3 DNA sequence: TGTGCCAGCAGCTTGGAGGAAAACACCGGGGAGCTGTTTTTT. Translated: CASSLEENTGELFF.

This clonotype appeared a few times. This rearrangement joins TRBV4-1 to TRBJ1-1, with 8 nucleotides matching TRBD1. Germline CDR1 reads MGHRA; CDR2 reads YSYEKL. The CDR3 runs to 15 residues. J was trimmed by 7 bases and V by 2 bases; bases with no gene match: 9. The chain's CDR3 is CASSQNRDRLFEAFF. For the CDR3, the DNA is TGCGCCAGCAGCCAAAACCGGGACAGGCTATTTGAAGCTTTCTTT.

The V gene is TRBV6-4, the J gene TRBJ2-7; 9 nucleotides align to TRBD2. In germline, CDR1 is MRHNA, CDR2 SNTAGT. Germline trimming cut 7 bases from V and 2 bases from J; bases unmatched to any gene: 9. The CDR3 runs 15 residues. CDR3 coding DNA: TGTGCCAGCACTCTGCCTAGCGGGGCCCCCTACGAGCAGTACTTC. Residues: CASTLPSGAPYEQYF.

The CDR3 here is CASLIQGDGYTF. CDR3 DNA: TGCGCCAGCCTTATACAGGGCGATGGCTACACCTTC. The chain joins TRBV5-1 to TRBJ1-2; possible D gene TRBD1, 6 bases. The germline V gene encodes CDR1 SGHRS and CDR2 YFSETQ. The ends were cut back, 7 bases at V and 6 bases at J, with 13 bases in the middle. This CDR3 is 12 amino acids long.

This clonotype turned up a few times. In DNA form, the CDR3 reads TGTGCCAGCAGCCCCACCCGGGGTTATCAGCCCCAGCATTTT. It encodes CASSPTRGYQPQHF. This rearrangement joins TRBV7-3 to TRBJ1-5; D gene unclear. The V gene's germline CDR1 is SGHTA and CDR2 FQGTGA. The CDR3 has 14 amino acids. Trimming took off 5 bases at V and 5 bases at J, with 13 bases between the two ends.

The sample holds a few counts of this clonotype. DNA for the CDR3: TGCAGCGTTGAAGAGGGGGGGACTGAAGCTTTCTTT. This gives the protein CSVEEGGTEAFF. The J gene is TRBJ1-1, the V gene TRBV29-1, with D perhaps TRBD1 (5 bases). The CDR3 is made up of 12 amino acids. CDR1 and CDR2 (germline): SQVTM, ANQGSEA. Trimming left V 0 bases short and J 5 bases short, with 7 bases between.

The J gene is TRBJ2-3, the V gene TRBV11-2, with 7 bases matching TRBD2. CDR3 length equals 17 residues. Unmatched junction bases numbered 16, after V lost 5 bases and J lost 5 bases. Germline V gene lookup returns CDR1 SGHAT and CDR2 FQNNGV. The CDR3 reads CASSHLWGGRSKDTQYF. As DNA, the CDR3 is TGTGCCAGCAGCCATTTGTGGGGGGGACGGTCGAAAGATACGCAGTATTTT.

The rearrangement links TRBV3-1 to TRBJ1-4, with 8 bases lining up with TRBD1. V trimming: 6 bases; J trimming: 7 bases; junction bases outside the gene matches: 16. The CDR3 consists of 17 residues. The germline CDR1 and CDR2 sequences are LGHDT and YNNKEL (reference sequence). CDR3 DNA: TGTGCCAGCAGTCCTGACAGGGGTACTGGTCCCCCTGAAAAACTGTTTTTT. Protein: CASSPDRGTGPPEKLFF.

This clonotype has only a few counts. The chain has TRBV28 and TRBJ2-1, with TRBD1 as a possible D gene (6 bases). Germline assignment: CDR1 MDHEN and CDR2 SYDVKM. This CDR3 has 19 amino acids. V lost 3 bases and J 1 base, leaving 22 bases between the germline ends. The CDR3 bases are TGTGCCAGCAGTTTCCACCTAAGGACAGCTGGGAATTCCTACAATGAGCAGTTCTTC. As protein: CASSFHLRTAGNSYNEQFF. Variable domain in full (rest from reference TRBV28 and TRBJ2-1): DVKVTQSSRYLVKRTGEKVFLECVQDMDHENMFWYRQDPGLGLRLIYFSYDVKMKEKGDIPEGYSVSREKKERFSLILESASTNQTSMYLCASSFHLRTAGNSYNEQFFGPGTRLTVL.

The genes are TRBV12-3 or TRBV12-4 and TRBJ2-5; 9 bases match TRBD2. The V gene end was trimmed by 8 bases and the J gene end by 5 bases; junction bases not matched to a gene: 12. This CDR3 has 15 amino acids. CDR3 region: CASGTAGGYSETQYF. CDR3 sequence (DNA): TGTGCCAGCGGAACGGCGGGAGGGTATTCGGAGACCCAGTACTTC.

This clonotype was observed a handful of times. This sequence joins TRBV7-3 and TRBJ1-2; TRBD1 matches at 8 bases. Germline V gene data show CDR1 as SGHTA and CDR2 as FQGTGA. This CDR3 comprises 14 residues. The V and J ends lost 3 bases and 3 bases, in that order; junction bases with no gene match: 3. CDR3 bases: TGTGCCAGCAGCTTCGGACAGGGCGACTATGGCTACACCTTC. As protein: CASSFGQGDYGYTF.

The CDR3: CASSPRQGANTGELFF. In DNA form, the CDR3 reads TGTGCCAGCAGCCCTCGACAGGGGGCCAACACCGGGGAGCTGTTTTTT. The chain links TRBV5-4 to TRBJ2-2, with 10 bases aligning to TRBD1. Germline CDR1 and CDR2: SGHNT and YYREEE (reference sequence). The V and J ends lost 4 bases and 2 bases, in that order; junction bases with no gene match: 5. CDR3 size: 16 residues.

V is TRBV7-9 and J is TRBJ2-7; 7 bases are shared with TRBD1. Trimming removed 4 bases from V and 3 bases from J; junction bases left unmatched: 6. Looked up from germline, CDR1 is SEHNR and CDR2 is FQNEAQ (reference sequence). The CDR3 runs 14 residues. CDR3 in amino acids: CASSSGQVDYEQYF. CDR3 nucleotides: TGTGCCAGCAGCTCCGGACAGGTGGACTACGAGCAGTACTTC.

CDR3 amino acids: CASSRFDRDPGDEQFF. DNA of the CDR3: TGCGCCAGCAGCCGATTCGACCGGGACCCCGGGGATGAGCAGTTCTTC. The V call is TRBV4-1, the J call TRBJ2-1, with D perhaps TRBD1 or TRBD2 (5 bases each). CDR1 is MGHRA, CDR2 YSYEKL, per germline. CDR3 length equals 16 residues. Between the trimmed V and J ends, which lost 4 bases and 8 bases, there was a span of 21 bases.

This chain links TRBV9 with TRBJ1-6; TRBD1 matches at 11 bases. The J segment lost 6 bases and the V segment lost 0 bases, leaving 5 bases of the junction unmatched. Germline V CDR1 and CDR2: SGDLS, YYNGEE. The CDR3 totals 17 residues. The CDR3 reads CASSVGRTGGGNSPLHF. CDR3 DNA sequence: TGTGCCAGCAGCGTAGGAAGGACAGGGGGCGGTAATTCACCCCTCCACTTT.

The rearrangement joins TRBV5-5 to TRBJ1-6, with 8 nucleotides matching TRBD1. This CDR3 comprises 15 residues. Germline CDR1 reads SGHKS; CDR2 reads YYEKEE (reference sequence). After removal of 2 bases from V and 11 bases from J, the junction contained 9 bases not matched to a gene. The CDR3, as DNA: TGTGCCAGCAGCTTATACGGACAGGGCAATGCACCCCTCCACTTT. This translates into CASSLYGQGNAPLHF.

This clonotype was seen more than once but under ten times. The V call is TRBV28, the J call TRBJ2-3, with 7 nucleotides matching TRBD2. CDR3 size: 18 residues. Germline trimming cut 5 bases from V and 1 base from J; bases unmatched to any gene: 15. In germline, CDR1 is MDHEN, CDR2 SYDVKM. CDR3: CASSPRTIAGLGTDTQYF. The CDR3 region has the DNA TGTGCCAGCAGTCCGAGGACAATAGCGGGCCTTGGCACAGATACGCAGTATTTT.

This rearrangement joins TRBV7-9 to TRBJ1-1; D remains ambiguous. Germline V gene data show CDR1 as SEHNR and CDR2 as FQNEAQ (reference sequence). Trimming shortened V by 2 bases and J by 1 base, and 8 bases separated the two germline ends. This CDR3 spans 14 amino acids. The CDR3 spells CASSLILGNTEAFF. The CDR3 region has the DNA TGTGCCAGCAGCTTAATTCTGGGGAACACTGAAGCTTTCTTT.

This clonotype appeared a few times. This chain uses TRBV7-9 with TRBJ2-1; 9 positions match TRBD1. Trimming took 5 bases from V and 7 from J; bases not matched to a gene: 9. Per the germline V gene, CDR1 is SEHNR and CDR2 is FQNEAQ (reference sequence). This CDR3 comprises 15 residues. For the CDR3, the DNA is TGTGCCAGCAGCCCGTTGGACAGGGGCGGGAATGAGCAGTTCTTC. It specifies CASSPLDRGGNEQFF.

This clonotype came up a few times. This CDR3 reads CASSSALAGGSYNEQFF. The CDR3 DNA sequence: TGTGCCAGCAGTTCAGCTCTAGCGGGAGGGTCCTACAATGAGCAGTTCTTC. The chain employs TRBV27 and TRBJ2-1, with 12 bases aligning to TRBD2. Unmatched junction bases numbered 5, after V lost 4 bases and J lost 1 base. There are 17 residues in the CDR3. In germline, CDR1 is MNHEY, CDR2 SMNVEV (reference sequence).

This clonotype was detected only a few times. The chain carries TRBV7-6 and TRBJ2-1; 8 nucleotides match TRBD2. V lost 2 bases to trimming and J lost 4 bases; unmatched junction nucleotides: 7. Germline V lookup: CDR1 SGHVS, CDR2 FNYEAQ. The CDR3 contains 16 residues. The CDR3 DNA reads as TGTGCCAGCAGCTTAACCGCGGGGGGAAAGTACAATGAGCAGTTCTTC. It yields the protein CASSLTAGGKYNEQFF.

The chain recombines TRBV2 with TRBJ1-1; D might be TRBD1 (6 bases). CDR3 length: 16 residues. Trimming cost V 4 bases and J 2 bases, with 17 bases left between them. Germline V lookup: CDR1 SNHLY, CDR2 FYNNEI. In nucleotides, the CDR3 is TGTGCCAGCAGTGGTAACAGGGATAGCAGAAACACTGAAGCTTTCTTT. Amino acid sequence: CASSGNRDSRNTEAFF. Full variable domain (outside the CDR3, taken from reference TRBV2 and TRBJ1-1): EPEVTQTPSHQVTQMGQEVILRCVPISNHLYFYWYRQILGQKVEFLVSFYNNEISEKSEIFDDQFSVERPDGSNFTLKIRSTKLEDSAMYFCASSGNRDSRNTEAFFGQGTRLTVV.

This clonotype was counted only a few times. The rearrangement joins TRBV27 to TRBJ2-7; TRBD2 is a possible D gene (6 bases). The CDR3 is made up of 14 amino acids. Germline lookup yields CDR1 MNHEY and CDR2 SMNVEV (reference sequence). Between the trimmed V and J ends, which lost 6 bases and 4 bases, there was a span of 16 bases. The CDR3 DNA follows: TGTGCCAGCAGCCTTAGCGGACTCGTATACGAGCAGTACTTC. Protein: CASSLSGLVYEQYF.

The chain uses TRBV7-6 and TRBJ2-1; 9 nucleotides align to TRBD2. The V segment lost 1 base and the J segment 8 bases; nucleotides outside the gene matches: 6. Germline CDR1 reads SGHVS; CDR2 reads FNYEAQ. The CDR3 length is 15 residues. The CDR3 is CASSLVAGGSHEQFF. CDR3 DNA: TGTGCCAGCAGCTTAGTTGCGGGAGGGTCCCATGAGCAGTTCTTC.

This clonotype was picked up many times. V gene TRBV7-6 combines with J gene TRBJ2-3, with D unresolved. V was pared by 0 bases and J by 2 bases, with 3 bases between. Per the germline V gene, CDR1 is SGHVS and CDR2 is FNYEAQ. The CDR3 is 13 amino acids. CDR3 coding DNA: TGTGCCAGCAGCTTAGCGAACACAGATACGCAGTATTTT. This translates into CASSLANTDTQYF.

The chain is built from TRBV4-1 and TRBJ2-7; D gene uncertain. The CDR3 loop spans 13 amino acids. Trimming stripped 2 bases from V and 1 base from J, with 6 bases between. Germline V gene lookup returns CDR1 MGHRA and CDR2 YSYEKL. The CDR3, as DNA: TGCGCCAGCAGCCAACCCCGGTCCTACGAGCAGTACTTC. Translation: CASSQPRSYEQYF.